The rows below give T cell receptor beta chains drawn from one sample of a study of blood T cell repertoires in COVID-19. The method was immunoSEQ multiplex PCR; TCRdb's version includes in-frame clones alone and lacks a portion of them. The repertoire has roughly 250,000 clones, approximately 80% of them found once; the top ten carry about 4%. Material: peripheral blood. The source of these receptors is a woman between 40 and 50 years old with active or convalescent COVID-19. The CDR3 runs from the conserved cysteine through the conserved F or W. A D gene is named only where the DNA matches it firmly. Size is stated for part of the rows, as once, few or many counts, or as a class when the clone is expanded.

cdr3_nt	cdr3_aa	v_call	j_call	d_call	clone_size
TGTGCTAGTGGTTTCTCGGGACAAAGCTCTGGAAACACCATATATTTT	CASGFSGQSSGNTIYF	TRBV12-5	TRBJ1-3	NA	NA
TGTGCCAGTAGTGAGGGGGACAGCTATGGCTACACCTTC	CASSEGDSYGYTF	TRBV6-2/TRBV6-3	TRBJ1-2	TRBD1	few
TGTGCCAGCAGCACGACAGGGAAGAACACTGAAGCTTTCTTT	CASSTTGKNTEAFF	TRBV5-5	TRBJ1-1	TRBD1	many
TGTGCCAGTAGTATTCGCGCAGATACGCAGTATTTT	CASSIRADTQYF	TRBV19	TRBJ2-3	NA	NA
TGTGCCAGCAGTCAGCTGCCGGGACAGGCATACAATGAGCAGTTCTTC	CASSQLPGQAYNEQFF	TRBV28	TRBJ2-1	TRBD1	NA
TGTGCCAGCAGCTTAGGGGCGTCGAACTATGGCTACACCTTC	CASSLGASNYGYTF	TRBV11-2	TRBJ1-2	NA	few
TGTGCCAGCTTCGGGAGGCGGGGGGCGCAAGAGACCCAGTACTTC	CASFGRRGAQETQYF	TRBV7-9	TRBJ2-5	TRBD2	NA
TGTGCCATCAGTGACGGGGGCAGGGGGCGAATCTACGAGCAGTACTTC	CAISDGGRGRIYEQYF	TRBV10-3	TRBJ2-7	TRBD1	NA
TGTGCCAGCAGTTCAGGACAGCAGATTGATTCACCCCTCCACTTT	CASSSGQQIDSPLHF	TRBV28	TRBJ1-6	NA	NA
TGTGCCAGCAGTTACAGCGACAGCTCCTATGGCTACACCTTC	CASSYSDSSYGYTF	TRBV6-6	TRBJ1-2	NA	NA
TGTGCCAGCATCAGGACAGGGCTTTCCGATACGCAGTATTTT	CASIRTGLSDTQYF	TRBV28	TRBJ2-3	TRBD1	NA
TGCAGCGTTGCGGGACAGGGTTGGAATCAGCCCCAGCATTTT	CSVAGQGWNQPQHF	TRBV29-1	TRBJ1-5	TRBD1	NA
TGTGCCACCAGCCCGGACAGGGAAACCTACAATGAGCAGTTCTTC	CATSPDRETYNEQFF	TRBV15	TRBJ2-1	TRBD1	NA
TGTGCCAGCAGTCTTTTAGCGGGGGGGCGAGAGACCCAGTACTTC	CASSLLAGGRETQYF	TRBV6-2/TRBV6-3	TRBJ2-5	TRBD2	NA
TGTGCCAGCAGCCAGGCAGGGACTAGCATCACCGGGGAGCTGTTTTTT	CASSQAGTSITGELFF	TRBV11-2	TRBJ2-2	TRBD2	NA
TGTGCCAGCAGCACAGGGGCTGGAAACACCATATATTTT	CASSTGAGNTIYF	TRBV3-1/TRBV3-2	TRBJ1-3	TRBD1	few
TGTGCCACCAGTGACCCCCCCTTAGACAATGAGCAGTTCTTC	CATSDPPLDNEQFF	TRBV24-1	TRBJ2-1	NA	NA
TGTGCCAGCAGCCAATCTGGGTGGGCTGGTCAGCCCCAGCATTTT	CASSQSGWAGQPQHF	TRBV3-1/TRBV3-2	TRBJ1-5	NA	few
TGTGCCAGCAGTGAACTAGCGGGGGGCACCGGGGAGCTGTTTTTT	CASSELAGGTGELFF	TRBV2	TRBJ2-2	TRBD2	NA
TGTGCCAGCAAGGGGGCTCGGGGTAGCAATCAGCCCCAGCATTTT	CASKGARGSNQPQHF	TRBV2	TRBJ1-5	TRBD1	once
TGTGCAAGTCGCTTAGAGGCTTTACGGGACAGGGGACCCCTCCACTTT	CASRLEALRDRGPLHF	TRBV12-2	TRBJ1-6	NA	once
TGTGCCAGCAGCCCCCAACTAGCAGTGGAGACCCAGTACTTC	CASSPQLAVETQYF	TRBV7-2	TRBJ2-5	NA	few
TGTGCCAGCAGCCAAGATCTCCTCTCCTACAATGAGCAGTTCTTC	CASSQDLLSYNEQFF	TRBV3-1/TRBV3-2	TRBJ2-1	NA	NA
TGTGCCAGCAGCCTGCCGGGACAGCTAGCCAAAAACATTCAGTACTTC	CASSLPGQLAKNIQYF	TRBV5-6	TRBJ2-4	TRBD1	NA
TGTGCCACGAGTCCAGGGGCCGCAACTAATGAAAAACTGTTTTTT	CATSPGAATNEKLFF	TRBV10-3	TRBJ1-4	NA	NA
TGTGCCAGTAGTATAGGCGGGCCCCCAGATACGCAGTATTTT	CASSIGGPPDTQYF	TRBV19	TRBJ2-3	NA	NA
TGCGCCAGCAGCGAAGGGACAGGGGCAAATCAGCCCCAGCATTTT	CASSEGTGANQPQHF	TRBV5-1	TRBJ1-5	TRBD1	NA
TGTGCCAGCAGCTTTTCAGGTACTAACTATGGCTACACCTTC	CASSFSGTNYGYTF	TRBV5-6	TRBJ1-2	NA	NA
TGTGCCAGCAGCGGACAGGGGGCCTGGCAGCCCCAGCATTTT	CASSGQGAWQPQHF	TRBV2	TRBJ1-5	TRBD1	NA
TGTGCCAGCAGTCGACAGGGCGGCACCGGGGAGCTGTTTTTT	CASSRQGGTGELFF	TRBV6-5	TRBJ2-2	TRBD1	NA
TGTGCCTGGAGTGTTACTAGCGGGGGGGCAGATACGCAGTATTTT	CAWSVTSGGADTQYF	TRBV30	TRBJ2-3	TRBD2	once
TGTGCCTGGAGTGTTCCCCCCAGGGGTCGGCAGCCCCAGCATTTT	CAWSVPPRGRQPQHF	TRBV30	TRBJ1-5	NA	NA
TGTGCCAGCAGCTTAGGGCGAGGAGGGGAAATGAATTCACCCCTCCACTTT	CASSLGRGGEMNSPLHF	TRBV7-2	TRBJ1-6	NA	NA
TGTGCCAGCAGGAAACCGGGCGGGGGTAATGGCTACACCTTC	CASRKPGGGNGYTF	TRBV11-2	TRBJ1-2	NA	NA
TGTGCCATCATTGGGAGGGCTAGCGGGGGTGGAACCGGGGAGCTGTTTTTT	CAIIGRASGGGTGELFF	TRBV10-3	TRBJ2-2	TRBD2	once
TGTGCCAGTAGTCCCCAAGTGGCAGGAAACACCATATATTTT	CASSPQVAGNTIYF	TRBV19	TRBJ1-3	NA	NA
TGTGCCTCGGGCGGGGACTCTAGAGGCTACACCTTC	CASGGDSRGYTF	TRBV19	TRBJ1-2	NA	once
TGTGCCAGCAGAATAGGGGGGGGGCTGGACACTGAAGCTTTCTTT	CASRIGGGLDTEAFF	TRBV19	TRBJ1-1	NA	NA
TGTGCCAGCAGTGAGAAGACAGGGGGCACAGATACGCAGTATTTT	CASSEKTGGTDTQYF	TRBV6-4	TRBJ2-3	TRBD1	NA
TGCGCCAGCAGATGGGACAGGAACACTGAAGCTTTCTTT	CASRWDRNTEAFF	TRBV5-1	TRBJ1-1	TRBD1	NA
TGTGCCAGCAGTCGGCCGTCGTGGGACGGGGGGTCCTACGAGCAGTACTTC	CASSRPSWDGGSYEQYF	TRBV27	TRBJ2-7	TRBD2	NA
TGTGCCAGCAGCTTGGGGGCCAGGGGCTCTGGAAACACCATATATTTT	CASSLGARGSGNTIYF	TRBV5-6	TRBJ1-3	NA	NA
TGCGCCAGCAGCGACCGGACTAGCGGCACAGATACGCAGTATTTT	CASSDRTSGTDTQYF	TRBV5-1	TRBJ2-3	TRBD2	NA
TGTGCCAGCAGGAGTATAGGACAGGGCTCTGGGGCCAACGTCCTGACTTTC	CASRSIGQGSGANVLTF	TRBV11-2	TRBJ2-6	TRBD1	NA
TGTGCCAGCAGCTTAACCGCAGGGAACACTGAAGCTTTCTTT	CASSLTAGNTEAFF	TRBV7-3	TRBJ1-1	NA	NA
TGTGCCTGGGACAGGGGGCTGTATGGCTACACCTTC	CAWDRGLYGYTF	TRBV30	TRBJ1-2	TRBD1	NA
TGTGCCAGCAGTTTTTCCCAGGGCGCTGAAGCTTTCTTT	CASSFSQGAEAFF	TRBV27	TRBJ1-1	NA	NA
TGCGCCAGCAGTGTGGAGGGTCGCAATCAGCCCCAGCATTTT	CASSVEGRNQPQHF	TRBV10-2	TRBJ1-5	NA	NA
TGTGCCAGCAGTAGGACAGGGCCCACTGAAGCTTTCTTT	CASSRTGPTEAFF	TRBV6-5	TRBJ1-1	TRBD1	NA
TGTGCCAGCAGCCATAACGGGGGGGGAACCTACAATGAGCAGTTCTTC	CASSHNGGGTYNEQFF	TRBV5-4	TRBJ2-1	TRBD2	NA
TGTGCCAGCAAAATGACAGAGAACACTGAAGCTTTCTTT	CASKMTENTEAFF	TRBV6-5	TRBJ1-1	NA	NA
TGTGCCAGCAGCTTCACCGAGGGCGAGACCCAGTACTTC	CASSFTEGETQYF	TRBV7-3	TRBJ2-5	NA	NA
TGTGCCAGCGGGACACCGGGCTACGAGCAGTACTTC	CASGTPGYEQYF	TRBV28	TRBJ2-7	NA	NA